This TCR beta chain is from a study of technical replicates of blood from several donors. Produced via immunoSEQ multiplex PCR; TCRdb's table is partial and in-frame only. The sample records more than 60,000 clones, around 92% being singletons. Sequencing was performed on T cells isolated from PBMCs. The sequence came from a human donor in good health.

The CDR3, as DNA: TGTGCCAGCAGCTTAGGACATGGCTCGGATACGCAGTATTTT. Translation gives CASSLGHGSDTQYF. The chain is built from TRBV7-3 and TRBJ2-3; D possibly corresponds to TRBD1 (5 bases). The V end lost 2 bases, the J end lost 6 bases, and 12 bases lay between the germline ends. The CDR3 covers 14 residues. Per germline, CDR1 SGHTA and CDR2 FQGTGA.